A single T cell receptor beta chain is shown here with its context. The sample belongs to a study of blood T cell repertoires in COVID-19. At the level of the study: Donors in the United States, Italy and Spain gave samples during acute or convalescent COVID-19. The cDNA or gDNA used as material had been derived from T cells, B-cell-depleted T cells, or PBMCs.

The authors' processing: Estimates of nucleated cell counts were drawn from the amplification of reference gene primers. Generated by immunoSEQ multiplex PCR, the TCRdb table keeps only in-frame clones and is missing some. The D gene and trimming were derived from the DNA, and the V and J assignments and clone size from that table. The sample holds 100,000 to 140,000 clones, just over 90% seen once. The CDR3 loop spans 12 amino acids. CDR1 is LNHDA and CDR2 is SQIVND in the germline V gene (reference sequence). V was pared by 5 bases and J by 0 bases, with 4 bases between. V is TRBV19 and J is TRBJ2-5; no clear D gene. The sequenced sample was peripheral blood. This TCR came from a woman aged 25-40 years with acute or convalescent COVID-19. CDR3: CASSGHQETQYF. The CDR3 DNA is TGTGCCAGTAGTGGGCACCAAGAGACCCAGTACTTC.